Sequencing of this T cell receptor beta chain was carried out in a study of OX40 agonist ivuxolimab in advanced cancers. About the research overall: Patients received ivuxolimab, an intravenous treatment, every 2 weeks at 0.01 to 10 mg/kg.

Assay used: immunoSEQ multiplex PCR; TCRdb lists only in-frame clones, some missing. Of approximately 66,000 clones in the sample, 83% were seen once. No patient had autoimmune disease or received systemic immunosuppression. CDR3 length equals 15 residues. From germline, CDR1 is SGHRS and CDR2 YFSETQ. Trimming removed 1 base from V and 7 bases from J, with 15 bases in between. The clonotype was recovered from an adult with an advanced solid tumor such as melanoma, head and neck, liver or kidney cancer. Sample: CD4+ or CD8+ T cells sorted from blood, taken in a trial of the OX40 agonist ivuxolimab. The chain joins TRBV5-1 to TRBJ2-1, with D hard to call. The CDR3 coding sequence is TGCGCCAGCAGCTTGCAGGTTCTTAGCAGGAATGAGCAGTTCTTC. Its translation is CASSLQVLSRNEQFF.